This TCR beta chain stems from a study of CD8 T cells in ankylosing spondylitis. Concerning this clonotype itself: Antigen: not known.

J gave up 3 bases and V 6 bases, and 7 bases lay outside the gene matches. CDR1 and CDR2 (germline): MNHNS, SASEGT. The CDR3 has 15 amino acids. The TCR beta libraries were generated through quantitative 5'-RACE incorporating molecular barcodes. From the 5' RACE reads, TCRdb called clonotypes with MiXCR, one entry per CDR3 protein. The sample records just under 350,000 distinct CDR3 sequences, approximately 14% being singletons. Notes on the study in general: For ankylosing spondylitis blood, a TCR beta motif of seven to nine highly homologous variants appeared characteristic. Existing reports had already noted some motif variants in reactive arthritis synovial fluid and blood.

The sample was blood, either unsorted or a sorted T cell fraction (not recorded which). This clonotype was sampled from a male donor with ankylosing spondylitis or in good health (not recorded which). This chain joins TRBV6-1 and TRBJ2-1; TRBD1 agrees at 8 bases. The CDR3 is CASSDPGGVYNEQFF. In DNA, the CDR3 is TGTGCCAGCAGCGATCCAGGGGGCGTCTACAATGAGCAGTTCTTC.